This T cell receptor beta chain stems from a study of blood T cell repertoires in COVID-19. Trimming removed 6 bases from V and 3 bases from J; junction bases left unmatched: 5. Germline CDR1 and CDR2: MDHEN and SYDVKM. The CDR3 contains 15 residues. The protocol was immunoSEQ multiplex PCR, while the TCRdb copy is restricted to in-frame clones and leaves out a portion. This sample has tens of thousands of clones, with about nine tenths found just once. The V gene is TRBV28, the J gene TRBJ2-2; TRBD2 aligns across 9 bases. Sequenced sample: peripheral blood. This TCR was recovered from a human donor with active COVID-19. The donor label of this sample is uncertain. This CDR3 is CASRIAGVHTGELFF. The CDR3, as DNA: TGTGCCAGCAGAATAGCGGGAGTTCACACCGGGGAGCTGTTTTTT.